These 25 T cell receptor beta chains came from one sample sequenced in a study of graft-versus-host responses after intestinal transplantation. This table comes from immunoSEQ multiplex PCR, and its TCRdb copy is limited to in-frame clones, with some not included. The sample lists 8,000 to 11,000 clones; approximately 30% were seen once. The sample was alloreactive CD4+ T cells from a mixed lymphocyte reaction culture, taken before transplantation. The subset was: CFSE-low proliferating T cells sorted from roughly six-day pre-transplant mixed lymphocyte reaction (GvH or HvG direction). These receptors all stem from a human patient who was an organ donor for intestinal transplantation.

Sample share makes this clone medium-sized. The rearrangement links TRBV28 to TRBJ1-6, with a weak D call TRBD1 (6 bases). CDR1 is MDHEN and CDR2 is SYDVKM in the germline V gene. V lost 2 bases, J lost 7 bases, and 9 bases lay in between. This CDR3 has 14 amino acids. The CDR3 coding sequence is TGTGCCAGCAGTTTAGGGACAAAAAATTCACCCCTCCACTTT. It yields the protein CASSLGTKNSPLHF.

This clone appeared a few times. The chain has TRBV9 and TRBJ1-3, with D uncertain. The germline V and J ends were trimmed by 2 bases and 0 bases, with 6 bases remaining between them. The CDR3 has 14 amino acids. Germline lookup yields CDR1 SGDLS and CDR2 YYNGEE. CDR3 sequence (DNA): TGTGCCAGCAGCGTTCAGGACTCTGGAAACACCATATATTTT. It yields the protein CASSVQDSGNTIYF.

This clone was seen a few times. J is TRBJ2-5 and V is TRBV30; D not certain. The CDR3 sequence is 13 residues long. Deletions cut 0 bases from V and 2 bases from J, with 7 bases between. Germline V CDR1 and CDR2: GTSNPN, SVGIG (reference sequence). CDR3 bases: TGTGCCTGGAGTGTAGGGATACAAGAGACCCAGTACTTC. This encodes CAWSVGIQETQYF.

This clone qualifies as medium-sized. CDR3 protein: CASSQAGNTGELFF. In DNA, the CDR3 is TGTGCCAGCAGCCAAGCGGGGAACACCGGGGAGCTGTTTTTT. J is TRBJ2-2 and V is TRBV4-2; D is unclear. Germline CDR1 and CDR2: LGHNA and YNFKEQ. The V and J ends lost 1 base and 1 base respectively, with 4 bases between them. This CDR3 comprises 14 residues.

This chain links TRBV7-2 with TRBJ2-5, with D maybe TRBD2 (6 bases). The CDR3 is 13 amino acids. In germline, CDR1 is SGHTA, CDR2 FQGNSA. V was cut by 6 bases and J by 5 bases, with 13 bases left in between. The CDR3 DNA reads as TGTGCCAGCAGTCCGGGGAGGCGGGAGACCCAGTACTTC. Its protein product is CASSPGRRETQYF. The full variable domain, with the rest looked up from reference TRBV7-2 and TRBJ2-5, is GAGVSQSPSNKVTEKGKDVELRCDPISGHTALYWYRQSLGQGLEFLIYFQGNSAPDKSGLPSDRFSAERTGGSVSTLTIQRTQQEDSAVYLCASSPGRRETQYFGPGTRLLVL.

In this sample, this clone turned up a few times. The chain links TRBV11-3 to TRBJ1-3; no firm D call. The CDR3 length is 15 residues. Looked up from germline, CDR1 is SGHNT and CDR2 is YENEEA. V was pared by 5 bases and J by 6 bases, with 17 bases between. In DNA form, the CDR3 reads TGTGCCAGCAGCCAGTCGCGGGGAGATCCAAACACCATATATTTT. This sequence encodes CASSQSRGDPNTIYF.

In its sample, this clone was seen a few times. The chain has TRBV7-8 and TRBJ1-2; 9 bases are a match to TRBD1. CDR1 is SGHVS, CDR2 FQNEAQ, per germline. Germline trimming cut 3 bases from V and 3 bases from J; bases unmatched to any gene: 5. CDR3 size: 15 residues. The CDR3 sequence: CASSFSTGGDYGYTF. The CDR3 DNA sequence: TGTGCCAGCAGCTTTTCCACAGGGGGCGACTATGGCTACACCTTC.

This sequence joins TRBV5-1 and TRBJ1-4; 11 nucleotides align to TRBD1. Germline values: CDR1 SGHRS, CDR2 YFSETQ. With V trimmed by 7 bases and J by 6 bases, 8 bases remained unmatched. This CDR3 region has 15 residues. The CDR3 spells CASHRRDRGDEKLFF. The CDR3 bases are TGCGCCAGCCACCGCCGGGACAGGGGGGATGAAAAACTGTTTTTT.

This rearrangement joins TRBV9 to TRBJ1-4; D unclear. The CDR3 has 16 amino acids. The V end was cut by 0 bases, the J end by 0 bases, with 9 bases between. Per germline, CDR1 SGDLS and CDR2 YYNGEE. CDR3 loop: CASSVGNGATNEKLFF. The DNA of the CDR3 is TGTGCCAGCAGCGTAGGGAACGGTGCAACTAATGAAAAACTGTTTTTT.

This clone was counted between two and nine times. The chain couples TRBV5-1 to TRBJ2-3; a possible D gene is TRBD1 (6 bases). CDR3 length: 14 amino acids. The V gene lost 0 bases and the J gene lost 5 bases, with 10 bases spanning the gap. The germline V gene has CDR1 SGHRS and CDR2 YFSETQ. CDR3 in amino acids: CASSLGQQGDTQYF. CDR3 nucleotide sequence: TGCGCCAGCAGCTTGGGTCAACAGGGAGATACGCAGTATTTT.

The rearrangement joins TRBV2 to TRBJ2-4, with unresolved D. The CDR3 is 13 residues long. The V gene's germline CDR1 is SNHLY and CDR2 FYNNEI. The ends were cut back, 1 base at V and 7 bases at J, with 8 bases in the middle. CDR3 in amino acids: CASSEDSYNIQYF. The CDR3 region has the DNA TGTGCCAGCAGTGAAGACAGCTACAACATTCAGTACTTC.

The chain employs TRBV4-3 and TRBJ1-5, with D possibly TRBD1 on 6 matching bases. CDR1 is LGHNA, CDR2 YSLEER, per germline. This CDR3 comprises 15 residues. The V gene lost 0 bases and the J gene lost 4 bases, with 10 bases spanning the gap. CDR3 in amino acids: CASSQELGGNQPQHF. The CDR3 DNA follows: TGCGCCAGCAGCCAAGAATTAGGGGGGAATCAGCCCCAGCATTTT.

This clone turned up a few times. J is TRBJ2-3 and V is TRBV6-4; D perhaps matches TRBD2 (7 bases). The germline V gene encodes CDR1 MRHNA and CDR2 SNTAGT. The CDR3 is 16 amino acids. V was cut by 3 bases and J by 2 bases, with 15 bases left in between. The CDR3 protein is CASSEQGGGHTDTQYF. The DNA of the CDR3 is TGTGCCAGCAGTGAGCAGGGCGGGGGACACACAGATACGCAGTATTTT.

This clone was counted a few times. This rearrangement joins TRBV4-3 to TRBJ2-1; the D gene is possibly TRBD2 (6 bases). Germline values: CDR1 LGHNA, CDR2 YSLEER. V was pared by 0 bases and J by 4 bases, with 22 bases between. The CDR3 runs 19 residues. DNA of the CDR3: TGCGCCAGCAGCCAAGAGGAGACTAGATCACGACCGGCTTACAATGAGCAGTTCTTC. Protein product: CASSQEETRSRPAYNEQFF.

In this sample, this clone turned up a few times. The chain carries TRBV10-3 and TRBJ2-3; no firm D call. Germline loops: CDR1 ENHRY, CDR2 SYGVKD. V was clipped by 3 bases and J by 2 bases, with 9 bases between them. The CDR3 runs 14 residues. The CDR3 DNA is TGTGCCATCAGTGATAGTGGACCCACAGATACGCAGTATTTT. It yields the protein CAISDSGPTDTQYF.

This chain joins TRBV7-9 and TRBJ1-4, with D perhaps matching TRBD1 (5 bases). This CDR3 is built from 16 residues. Germline V CDR1 and CDR2: SEHNR, FQNEAQ (reference sequence). Trimming stripped 4 bases from V and 0 bases from J, with 12 bases between. Written as DNA, the CDR3 is TGTGCCAGCAGCTGGGGGACGGGGACAACTAATGAAAAACTGTTTTTT. Translation: CASSWGTGTTNEKLFF. Full variable domain (outside the CDR3, taken from reference TRBV7-9 and TRBJ1-4): DTGVSQNPRHKITKRGQNVTFRCDPISEHNRLYWYRQTLGQGPEFLTYFQNEAQLEKSRLLSDRFSAERPKGSFSTLEIQRTEQGDSAMYLCASSWGTGTTNEKLFFGSGTQLSVL.

This chain joins TRBV7-9 and TRBJ1-1; D is possibly TRBD1 (5 bases). V shed 2 bases and J shed 1 base, with 5 bases lying between them. Germline lookup yields CDR1 SEHNR and CDR2 FQNEAQ (reference sequence). The CDR3 is 13 residues long. The CDR3 loop is CASSLQGNTEAFF. The CDR3 nucleotides are TGTGCCAGCAGCTTACAGGGGAACACTGAAGCTTTCTTT.

This clone was picked up a small number of times. The chain uses TRBV5-1 and TRBJ2-5; 10 bases line up with TRBD2. With the DNA end fitting TRBJ2-7 better, the J assignment may be wrong. This CDR3 is 14 amino acids long. Per germline, CDR1 SGHRS and CDR2 YFSETQ. CDR3 region: CASSLTSGAYEQYF. CDR3 DNA sequence: TGCGCCAGCAGCTTGACTAGCGGGGCCTACGAGCAGTACTTC.

The genes are TRBV30 and TRBJ2-4; the match to TRBD2 covers 9 bases. V lost 0 bases, J lost 0 bases, and 6 bases stayed unmatched. The CDR3 length is 17 residues. Germline CDR1 GTSNPN, CDR2 SVGIG (reference sequence). The CDR3 loop reads CAWSVLAGIVAKNIQYF. The CDR3 DNA sequence: TGTGCCTGGAGTGTACTAGCGGGCATAGTAGCCAAAAACATTCAGTACTTC.

This chain connects TRBV5-6 to TRBJ1-2; a possible D gene is TRBD1 (6 bases). CDR1 SGHDT and CDR2 YYEEEE come from the germline V gene. Between the trimmed V and J ends, which lost 4 bases and 3 bases, there was a span of 10 bases. This CDR3 is built from 13 residues. CDR3 in amino acids: CASSTGMHYGYTF. CDR3 DNA: TGTGCCAGCAGCACAGGGATGCACTATGGCTACACCTTC.

The sample holds a few counts of this clone. A much more abundant neighbour one base away suggests this may be a read error. The sample contains more than one DNA sequence encoding this CDR3. The rearrangement joins TRBV10-3 to TRBJ1-1; D is perhaps TRBD1 (6 bases). The CDR3 length is 16 residues. In germline, CDR1 is ENHRY, CDR2 SYGVKD. Between the trimmed V and J ends, which lost 6 bases and 0 bases, there was a span of 17 bases. The CDR3 spells CAIRGTGGYMNTEAFF. The CDR3 DNA sequence: TGTGCCATCAGAGGGACGGGGGGCTACATGAACACTGAAGCTTTCTTT.

The rearrangement joins TRBV11-3 to TRBJ2-1; the D gene is possibly TRBD2 (7 bases). Germline assignment: CDR1 SGHNT and CDR2 YENEEA. With 2 bases removed from V and 0 bases from J, the gap between germline ends came to 20 bases. This CDR3 contains 19 residues. The chain's CDR3 is CASSLIFAGAPSSYNEQFF. The CDR3 nucleotides are TGTGCCAGCAGCTTAATTTTCGCGGGGGCCCCTTCCTCCTACAATGAGCAGTTCTTC. Looking up the rest from reference TRBV11-3 and TRBJ2-1 gives the full variable domain: EAGVVQSPRYKIIEKKQPVAFWCNPISGHNTLYWYLQNLGQGPELLIRYENEEAVDDSQLPKDRFSAERLKGVDSTLKIQPAELGDSAVYLCASSLIFAGAPSSYNEQFFGPGTRLTVL.

The CDR3 DNA reads TGTGCCATCAGTGGAGACCCGGGACTAGCGGGGCCCACCGGGGAGCTGTTTTTT. Translating it yields CAISGDPGLAGPTGELFF. The rearrangement joins TRBV10-3 to TRBJ2-2; 13 nucleotides match TRBD2. This CDR3 spans 18 amino acids. J was trimmed by 4 bases and V by 4 bases; bases with no gene match: 9. Germline V gene sequence: CDR1 ENHRY, CDR2 SYGVKD.

The chain is built from TRBV6-4 and TRBJ1-3, with D unclear. Germline lookup yields CDR1 MRHNA and CDR2 SNTAGT. The ends were cut back, 4 bases at V and 0 bases at J, with 7 bases in the middle. CDR3 length: 14 residues. The chain's CDR3 is CASSVGSSGNTIYF. The CDR3 nucleotides are TGTGCCAGCAGTGTAGGGAGCTCTGGAAACACCATATATTTT.

This chain links TRBV2 with TRBJ2-7; the D call may be TRBD1 or TRBD2 (6 bases each). There are 11 residues in the CDR3. The ends were cut back, 6 bases at V and 6 bases at J, with 9 bases in the middle. CDR1 and CDR2 (germline): SNHLY, FYNNEI. The DNA for the CDR3 is TGTGCCAGCAGGAGGGGGGTCGAGCAGTACTTC. Protein sequence: CASRRGVEQYF.